This T cell receptor (beta chain) appears in the sequencing data of a study of shared clonotypes between healthy human individuals. Study in general: Donor composition was two women and a few men, aged 18 to 49. Each donor contributed plates that comprised three CD4 naive, three CD4 memory, two CD8 naive and one CD8 memory.

A note on this clone: Its antigen remains unknown.

The CDR3 extends over 15 amino acids. V lost 3 bases and J lost 6; bases outside the gene matches: 6. Germline CDR1 reads KGHSH; CDR2 reads LQKENI. It was roughly 200 ng DNA, about 30,000 T cell genomes, that sorted-subset replicate PCRs used. The data were produced by immunoSEQ multiplex PCR, yet TCRdb's version contains in-frame clones alone and is incomplete. The sample records approximately 320,000 clones, about 74% being singletons. General study findings and limits: Across subsets, estimated richness was generally greater for naive than for memory populations.

The rearrangement joins TRBV18 to TRBJ2-7; 12 bases match TRBD2. The TCR comes from a man younger than 45 in good health. The sequencing input was memory CD4+ T cells sorted from blood. Specified subset: CD45RA-negative fraction. This CDR3 reads CASSPDTSGGLEQYF. DNA for the CDR3: TGTGCCAGCTCACCGGATACTAGCGGGGGGCTCGAGCAGTACTTC.